This T cell receptor beta chain was documented in a study of T cell responses to AZD1222 COVID-19 vaccine. Assay used: immunoSEQ multiplex PCR; TCRdb lists only in-frame clones, some missing. Found here are about 140,000 clones, nearly 95% of them singletons; the top ten hold 3% to 4%. Turning to this clone: Its specificity is unknown.

CDR1 and CDR2 (germline): KGHSH, LQKENI. The CDR3 is 14 amino acids. The J segment lost 5 bases and the V segment lost 2 bases, leaving 2 bases of the junction unmatched. General observations from the study: No day 14 peak samples; only post-peak repertoires were characterized. Researchers report vaccine-associated CD4 TCRs spanning spike, with dominance at 160-218 and 743-854.

V usage is TRBV18 and J usage is TRBJ2-5, with 10 bases lining up with TRBD1. This sequence originates from an adult who received the AZD1222 COVID-19 vaccine. Sequencing was performed on peripheral blood, taken 28 days after the second AZD1222 dose. The CDR3 region has the DNA TGTGCCAGCTCACCAGGGACAGGGGAGGAGACCCAGTACTTC. This codes for CASSPGTGEETQYF.